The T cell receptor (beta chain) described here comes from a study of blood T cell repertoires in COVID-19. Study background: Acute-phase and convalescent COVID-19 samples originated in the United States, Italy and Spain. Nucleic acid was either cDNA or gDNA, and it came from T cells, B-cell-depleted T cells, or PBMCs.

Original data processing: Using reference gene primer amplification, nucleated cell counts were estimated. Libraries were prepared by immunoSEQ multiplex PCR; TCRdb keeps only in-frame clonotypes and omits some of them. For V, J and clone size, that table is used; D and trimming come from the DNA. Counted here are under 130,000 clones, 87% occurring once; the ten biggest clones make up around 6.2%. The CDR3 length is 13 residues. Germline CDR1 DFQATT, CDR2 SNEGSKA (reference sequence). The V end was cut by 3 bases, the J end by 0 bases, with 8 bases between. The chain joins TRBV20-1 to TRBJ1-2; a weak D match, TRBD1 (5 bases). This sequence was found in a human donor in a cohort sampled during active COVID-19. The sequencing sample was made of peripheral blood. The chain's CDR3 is CSASPGTNYGYTF. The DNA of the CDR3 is TGCAGTGCTAGTCCAGGGACTAACTATGGCTACACCTTC.